Reported below is one TCR beta chain. TCRdb ran MiXCR on the RT-PCR reads and lists one entry per CDR3 protein. The profile shows fewer than 800,000 distinct CDR3 sequences, approximately 15% of them singletons. This CDR3 comprises 15 residues. V was shortened by 0 bases and J by 4 bases, with 12 bases between the two germline ends. Germline CDR1 SGHTA, CDR2 FQGNSA. This TCR was recovered from a female donor in good health, serving as a healthy control. V gene TRBV7-2 combines with J gene TRBJ1-1; possible D gene TRBD1, 5 bases. The material sequenced was memory CD4+ T cells from blood. CDR3 loop: CASSLAWGSGTEAFF. The DNA of the CDR3 is TGTGCCAGCAGCTTAGCCTGGGGGAGTGGCACTGAAGCTTTCTTT. Looking up the rest from reference TRBV7-2 and TRBJ1-1 gives the full variable domain: GAGVSQSPSNKVTEKGKDVELRCDPISGHTALYWYRQSLGQGLEFLIYFQGNSAPDKSGLPSDRFSAERTGGSVSTLTIQRTQQEDSAVYLCASSLAWGSGTEAFFGQGTRLTVV.